The 6 T cell receptor beta chains reported below all come from one sample, sequenced in a study of blood T cell repertoires in COVID-19. The protocol was immunoSEQ multiplex PCR, while the TCRdb copy is restricted to in-frame clones and leaves out a portion. The sample holds a few hundred thousand clones; 90% are singletons and the top ten take 3.5% to 4.5%. The source material was PBMCs or T cells enriched from blood (not recorded which). The receptors stem from a woman aged 18-30 years with acute COVID-19.

This clone was detected a few times. V usage is TRBV19 and J usage is TRBJ2-1, with D possibly matching TRBD2 (6 bases). CDR3 size: 16 residues. Trimming removed 7 bases from V and 4 bases from J, with 20 bases in between. Germline V CDR1 and CDR2: LNHDA, SQIVND (reference sequence). The CDR3 nucleotides are TGTGCCAGTACCCCCCCAGTGGGGACTCTTTACAATGAGCAGTTCTTC. Translating it yields CASTPPVGTLYNEQFF.

This clone was seen a single time. The rearrangement links TRBV7-3 to TRBJ1-2; D is uncertain. Per germline, CDR1 SGHTA and CDR2 FQGTGA. V shed 2 bases and J shed 4 bases, with 8 bases lying between them. The CDR3 is 13 residues long. The CDR3 coding sequence is TGTGCCAGCAGCTTAGGGCACAGCTATGGCTACACCTTC. This gives the protein CASSLGHSYGYTF.

The chain combines TRBV2 with TRBJ2-7; TRBD2 is a possible D gene (5 bases). The length of the CDR3 is 13 residues. Looked up from germline, CDR1 is SNHLY and CDR2 is FYNNEI. The ends were cut back, 6 bases at V and 2 bases at J, with 11 bases in the middle. The CDR3 nucleotides read TGTGCCAGCAGACCTTGGGGAGCCTACGAGCAGTACTTC. Its translation is CASRPWGAYEQYF. Based on the CDR3 plus reference TRBV2 and TRBJ2-7, the full variable domain is EPEVTQTPSHQVTQMGQEVILRCVPISNHLYFYWYRQILGQKVEFLVSFYNNEISEKSEIFDDQFSVERPDGSNFTLKIRSTKLEDSAMYFCASRPWGAYEQYFGPGTRLTVT.

This chain links TRBV24-1 with TRBJ1-5; D is unresolved. Between the trimmed V and J ends, which lost 6 bases and 3 bases, there was a span of 11 bases. The CDR3 is 14 residues long. CDR1 is KGHDR, CDR2 SFDVKD, per germline. This CDR3 is CATSHAQYNQPQHF. The CDR3 DNA sequence: TGTGCCACCAGTCATGCCCAGTACAATCAGCCCCAGCATTTT.

V usage is TRBV19 and J usage is TRBJ2-6; D is uncertain. The germline V and J ends were trimmed by 5 bases and 1 base, with 6 bases remaining between them. CDR1 and CDR2 from the germline V gene are LNHDA and SQIVND (reference sequence). CDR3 size: 14 residues. The CDR3 DNA sequence: TGTGCCAGTAGTCCCACTTCTGGGGCCAACGTCCTGACTTTC. Translation: CASSPTSGANVLTF.

J is TRBJ2-2 and V is TRBV19, with 9 bases identical to TRBD1. Per germline, CDR1 LNHDA and CDR2 SQIVND (reference sequence). This CDR3 has 14 amino acids. The V gene end was trimmed by 3 bases and the J gene end by 4 bases; junction bases not matched to a gene: 0. CDR3 sequence: CASSMTGGTGELFF. The CDR3 DNA is TGTGCCAGTAGTATGACAGGGGGCACCGGGGAGCTGTTTTTT.